Below, one T cell receptor beta chain is given with its context. Its antigen is as yet unknown. TCRdb processed the 5' RACE reads anew with MiXCR; each CDR3 protein has one entry. The sample has 470,000 or so distinct CDR3 sequences, around 27% seen once; the top ten hold roughly an eighth. The germline gives CDR1 LGHDT, CDR2 YNNKEL (reference sequence). The ends were cut back, 1 base at V and 5 bases at J, with 3 bases in the middle. The CDR3 runs 11 residues. The sample belongs to a study of T-cell memory formation after mild COVID-19. Regarding the study as a whole: Researchers report contracting CD4+ clones mostly in CM and EM, with CD8+ clones in EMRA.

The sample taken for sequencing was PBMCs or a T cell subset sorted from them (not recorded which). The TCR originated in an adult woman who had mild COVID-19 (a few samples of this study predate the infection). Cell type and time point are not known. This chain connects TRBV3-1 to TRBJ2-7; no definite D call. CDR3 region: CASSQVNEQYF. The CDR3 DNA reads TGTGCCAGCAGCCAAGTCAACGAGCAGTACTTC.